The text below deals with one T cell receptor (beta chain). The target antigen is unknown. The data belong to a study of OX40 agonist ivuxolimab in advanced cancers. Study summary: Dose-escalation patients had hepatocellular carcinoma, melanoma, renal cell or head and neck cancer.

Study-wide findings and caveats: Low normalized T-cell clonal expansion was additionally recorded for some nonresponders. The study found among the lowest clonal expansion in partial responders at 0.1-3.0 mg/kg. At 0.1 to 3.0 mg/kg and by week 6, clonal expansion occurred in CD4+ and CD8+ blood T cells.

Clones were read by immunoSEQ multiplex PCR, and TCRdb kept only the in-frame ones, dropping some. The sample gives tens of thousands of clones, roughly 90% of which show up once; about 45% is in the top ten. CDR3 length equals 14 residues. Germline CDR1 MDHEN, CDR2 SYDVKM. V dropped 6 bases and J dropped 0 bases, with 12 bases sitting between them. The chain recombines TRBV28 with TRBJ2-7; tentatively, D is TRBD2 (6 bases). This sample comprised CD4+ or CD8+ T cells sorted from blood, obtained in a trial of the OX40 agonist ivuxolimab. The sequence was obtained from an adult with an advanced solid tumor such as melanoma, head and neck, liver or kidney cancer. CDR3 nucleotides: TGTGCCAGCAGGAGGGACTGGCTCTCCTACGAGCAGTACTTC. Encoded protein: CASRRDWLSYEQYF.